This T cell receptor beta chain originates from a study of shared clonotypes between healthy human individuals. TCRdb's table, derived via immunoSEQ multiplex PCR, lists solely in-frame clones and lacks some. The table has 600,000 to 750,000 clones, about two thirds seen once. CDR1 SGHTA and CDR2 FQGTGA come from the germline V gene. Trimming removed 4 bases from V and 8 bases from J; junction bases left unmatched: 7. This CDR3 spans 14 amino acids. The chain links TRBV7-3 to TRBJ2-1; 8 bases are a match to TRBD2. What was sequenced was memory CD4+ T cells sorted from blood. The subset denotes: CD45RA-negative fraction. This TCR was recovered from a woman in her 30s in good health. The CDR3 protein is CASSSGLDVDEQFF. In DNA form, the CDR3 reads TGTGCCAGCAGCTCGGGACTAGATGTCGATGAGCAGTTCTTC.